One T cell receptor (beta chain) is described in this entry. Looked up from germline, CDR1 is GTSNPN and CDR2 is SVGIG (reference sequence). The CDR3 loop spans 15 amino acids. Trimming pared 3 bases from V and 6 bases from J, leaving 17 bases between. This entry belongs to a study of blood T cell repertoires in COVID-19. Study in general: Researchers got acute and convalescent COVID-19 samples from the United States, Italy and Spain. T cells, B-cell-depleted T cells, or PBMCs provided the cDNA or gDNA that served as material.

As originally analysed: Reference gene primers were amplified, and this amplification served to estimate nucleated cell counts. Data came from immunoSEQ multiplex PCR; TCRdb stores just in-frame clones and leaves some out. V, J and clone size are taken as reported in that table, and D and trimming were inferred from the DNA itself. The table lists about 280,000 clones, under 90% of them singletons, with roughly 2.3% in the top ten. Specimen: peripheral blood. V usage is TRBV30 and J usage is TRBJ1-4; D is possibly TRBD1 (5 bases). This receptor was identified in a man aged 45-65 years with acute or convalescent COVID-19. CDR3 in DNA: TGTGCCTGGAGGGATTCGGGACTGGGAGATGAAAAACTGTTTTTT. Translating gives CAWRDSGLGDEKLFF.